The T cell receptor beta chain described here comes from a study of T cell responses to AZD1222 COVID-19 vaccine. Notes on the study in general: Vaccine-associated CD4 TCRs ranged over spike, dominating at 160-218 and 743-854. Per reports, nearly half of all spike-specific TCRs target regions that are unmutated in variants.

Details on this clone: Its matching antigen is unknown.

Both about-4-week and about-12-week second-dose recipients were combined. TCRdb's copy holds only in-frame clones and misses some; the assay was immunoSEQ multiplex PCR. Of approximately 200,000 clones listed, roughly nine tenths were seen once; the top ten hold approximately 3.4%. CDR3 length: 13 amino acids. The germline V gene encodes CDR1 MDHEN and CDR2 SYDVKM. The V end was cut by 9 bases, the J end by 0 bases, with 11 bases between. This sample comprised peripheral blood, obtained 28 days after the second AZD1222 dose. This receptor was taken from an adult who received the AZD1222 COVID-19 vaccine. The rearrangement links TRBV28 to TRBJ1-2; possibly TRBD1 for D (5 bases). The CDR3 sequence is CASLGGTNYGYTF. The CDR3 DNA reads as TGTGCCAGTCTGGGGGGGACTAACTATGGCTACACCTTC.